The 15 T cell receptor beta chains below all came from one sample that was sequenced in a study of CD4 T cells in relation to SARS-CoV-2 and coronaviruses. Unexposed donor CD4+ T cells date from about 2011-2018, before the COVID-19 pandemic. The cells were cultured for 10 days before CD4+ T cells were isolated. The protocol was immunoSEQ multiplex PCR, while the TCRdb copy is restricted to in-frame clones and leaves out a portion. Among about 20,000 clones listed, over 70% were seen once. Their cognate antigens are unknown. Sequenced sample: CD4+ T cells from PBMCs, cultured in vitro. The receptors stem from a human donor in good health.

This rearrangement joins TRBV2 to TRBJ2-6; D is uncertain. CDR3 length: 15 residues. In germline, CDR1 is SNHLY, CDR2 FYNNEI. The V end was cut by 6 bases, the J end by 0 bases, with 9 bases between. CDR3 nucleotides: TGTGCCAGCAGCCCGGACGTCTCTGGGGCCAACGTCCTGACTTTC. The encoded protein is CASSPDVSGANVLTF.

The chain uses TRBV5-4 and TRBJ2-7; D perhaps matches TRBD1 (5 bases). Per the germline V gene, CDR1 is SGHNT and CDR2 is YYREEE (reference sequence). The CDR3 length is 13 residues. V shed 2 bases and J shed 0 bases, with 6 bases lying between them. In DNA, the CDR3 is TGTGCCAGCAGCTTTAGGGGCTCCTACGAGCAGTACTTC. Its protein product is CASSFRGSYEQYF. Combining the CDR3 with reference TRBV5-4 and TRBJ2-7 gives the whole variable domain ETGVTQSPTHLIKTRGQQVTLRCSSQSGHNTVSWYQQALGQGPQFIFQYYREEENGRGNFPPRFSGLQFPNYSSELNVNALELDDSALYLCASSFRGSYEQYFGPGTRLTVT.

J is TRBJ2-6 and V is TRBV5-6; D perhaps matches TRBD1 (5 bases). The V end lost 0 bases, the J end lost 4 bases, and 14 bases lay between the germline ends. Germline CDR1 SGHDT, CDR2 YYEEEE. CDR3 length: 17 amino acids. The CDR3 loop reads CASSLARTLRGANVLTF. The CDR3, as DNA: TGTGCCAGCAGCTTGGCCCGGACACTCCGCGGGGCCAACGTCCTGACTTTC.

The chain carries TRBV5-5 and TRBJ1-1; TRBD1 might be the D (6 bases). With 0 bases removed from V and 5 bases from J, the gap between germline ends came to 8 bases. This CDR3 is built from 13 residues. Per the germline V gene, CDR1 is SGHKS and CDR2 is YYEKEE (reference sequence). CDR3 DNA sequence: TGTGCCAGCAGCTTGGACAGGGTTACTGAAGCTTTCTTT. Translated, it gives CASSLDRVTEAFF. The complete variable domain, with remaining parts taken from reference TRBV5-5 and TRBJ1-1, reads DAGVTQSPTHLIKTRGQQVTLRCSPISGHKSVSWYQQVLGQGPQFIFQYYEKEERGRGNFPDRFSARQFPNYSSELNVNALLLGDSALYLCASSLDRVTEAFFGQGTRLTVV.

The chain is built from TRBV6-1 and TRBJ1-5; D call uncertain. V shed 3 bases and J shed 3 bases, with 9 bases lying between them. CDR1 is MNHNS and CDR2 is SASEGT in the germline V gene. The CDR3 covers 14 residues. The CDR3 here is CASSEFQTNQPQHF. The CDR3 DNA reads TGTGCCAGCAGTGAGTTTCAAACCAATCAGCCCCAGCATTTT.

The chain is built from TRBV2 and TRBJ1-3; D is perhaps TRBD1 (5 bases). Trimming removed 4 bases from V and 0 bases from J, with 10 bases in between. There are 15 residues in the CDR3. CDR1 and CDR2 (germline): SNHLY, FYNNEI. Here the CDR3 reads CASSVDTSSGNTIYF. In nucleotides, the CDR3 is TGTGCCAGCAGTGTGGACACCAGCTCTGGAAACACCATATATTTT.

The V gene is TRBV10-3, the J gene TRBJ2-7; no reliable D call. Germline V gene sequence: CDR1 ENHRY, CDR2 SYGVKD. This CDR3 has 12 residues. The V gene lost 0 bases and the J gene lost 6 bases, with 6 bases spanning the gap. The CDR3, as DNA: TGTGCCATCAGTGAGTCGAGACGCGAGCAGTACTTC. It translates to CAISESRREQYF.

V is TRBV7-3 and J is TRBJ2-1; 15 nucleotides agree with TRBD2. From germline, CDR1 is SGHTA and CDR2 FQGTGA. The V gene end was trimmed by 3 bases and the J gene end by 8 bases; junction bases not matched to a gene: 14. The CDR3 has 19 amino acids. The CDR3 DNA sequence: TGTGCCAGCAGCTTGACGGGACTAGCGGGAGGCCAGCCAGGGGATGAGCAGTTCTTC. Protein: CASSLTGLAGGQPGDEQFF.

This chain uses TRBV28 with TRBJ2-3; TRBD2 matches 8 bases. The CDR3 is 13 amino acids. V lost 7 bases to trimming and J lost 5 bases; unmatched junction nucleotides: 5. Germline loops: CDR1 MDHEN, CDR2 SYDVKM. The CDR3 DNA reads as TGTGCCAGCACACCGGGAGGGTTAGATACGCAGTATTTT. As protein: CASTPGGLDTQYF.

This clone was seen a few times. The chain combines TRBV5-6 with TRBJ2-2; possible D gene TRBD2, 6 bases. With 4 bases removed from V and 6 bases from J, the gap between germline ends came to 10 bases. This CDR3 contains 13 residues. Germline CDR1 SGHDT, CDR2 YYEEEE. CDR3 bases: TGTGCCAGCAGCGGGACGGGGGCCGGGGAGCTGTTTTTT. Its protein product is CASSGTGAGELFF. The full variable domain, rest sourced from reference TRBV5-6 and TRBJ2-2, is DAGVTQSPTHLIKTRGQQVTLRCSPKSGHDTVSWYQQALGQGPQFIFQYYEEEERQRGNFPDRFSGHQFPNYSSELNVNALLLGDSALYLCASSGTGAGELFFGEGSRLTVL.

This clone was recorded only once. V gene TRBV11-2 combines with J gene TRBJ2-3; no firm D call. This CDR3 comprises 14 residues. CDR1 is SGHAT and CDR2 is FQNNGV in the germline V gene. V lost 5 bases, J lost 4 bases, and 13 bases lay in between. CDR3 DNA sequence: TGTGCCAGCAGCCCGGTAGGGTTGGCAGATACGCAGTATTTT. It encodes CASSPVGLADTQYF.

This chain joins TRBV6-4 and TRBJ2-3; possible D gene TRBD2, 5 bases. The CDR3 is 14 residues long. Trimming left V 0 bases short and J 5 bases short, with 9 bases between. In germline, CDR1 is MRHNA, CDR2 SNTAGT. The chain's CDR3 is CASSDSGAIDTQYF. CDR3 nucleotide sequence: TGTGCCAGCAGTGACTCGGGAGCTATAGATACGCAGTATTTT.

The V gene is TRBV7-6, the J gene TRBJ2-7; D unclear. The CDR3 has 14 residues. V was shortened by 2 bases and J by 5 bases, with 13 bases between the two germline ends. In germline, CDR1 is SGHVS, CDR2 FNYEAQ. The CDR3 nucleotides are TGTGCCAGCAGCTTACAGCCCAGGATCCACGAGCAGTACTTC. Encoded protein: CASSLQPRIHEQYF. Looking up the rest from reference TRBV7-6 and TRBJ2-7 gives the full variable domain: GAGVSQSPRYKVTKRGQDVALRCDPISGHVSLYWYRQALGQGPEFLTYFNYEAQQDKSGLPNDRFSAERPEGSISTLTIQRTEQRDSAMYRCASSLQPRIHEQYFGPGTRLTVT.

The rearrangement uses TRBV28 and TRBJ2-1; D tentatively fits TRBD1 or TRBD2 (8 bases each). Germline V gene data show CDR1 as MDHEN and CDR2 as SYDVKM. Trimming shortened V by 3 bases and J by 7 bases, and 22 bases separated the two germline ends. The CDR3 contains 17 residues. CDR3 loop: CASSFPDRGGGTNEQFF. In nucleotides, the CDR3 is TGTGCCAGCAGTTTCCCTGACAGGGGCGGGGGGACTAATGAGCAGTTCTTC.

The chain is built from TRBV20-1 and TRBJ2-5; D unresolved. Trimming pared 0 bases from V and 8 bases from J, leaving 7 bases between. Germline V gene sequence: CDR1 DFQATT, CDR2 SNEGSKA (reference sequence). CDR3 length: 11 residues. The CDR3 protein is CSARDLSTQYF. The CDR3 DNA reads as TGCAGTGCTAGAGATCTTAGTACCCAGTACTTC.